This TCR beta chain was observed in a study of blood T cell repertoires in COVID-19. Trimming took 5 bases from V and 0 from J, leaving 8 bases between them. The CDR3 has 12 amino acids. Germline CDR1 and CDR2: GTSNPN and SVGIG (reference sequence). Measured with immunoSEQ multiplex PCR; TCRdb has only the in-frame clones, and not every one. The profile shows approximately 320,000 clones, roughly 90% of them singletons. This chain connects TRBV30 to TRBJ2-7, with D uncertain. Specimen: PBMCs or T cells enriched from blood (not recorded which). The TCR sequence derives from a man between 60 and 75 years old who had recovered from COVID-19. Here the CDR3 reads CAWSTSSYEQYF. CDR3 DNA: TGTGCCTGGTCTACTTCCTCCTACGAGCAGTACTTC.